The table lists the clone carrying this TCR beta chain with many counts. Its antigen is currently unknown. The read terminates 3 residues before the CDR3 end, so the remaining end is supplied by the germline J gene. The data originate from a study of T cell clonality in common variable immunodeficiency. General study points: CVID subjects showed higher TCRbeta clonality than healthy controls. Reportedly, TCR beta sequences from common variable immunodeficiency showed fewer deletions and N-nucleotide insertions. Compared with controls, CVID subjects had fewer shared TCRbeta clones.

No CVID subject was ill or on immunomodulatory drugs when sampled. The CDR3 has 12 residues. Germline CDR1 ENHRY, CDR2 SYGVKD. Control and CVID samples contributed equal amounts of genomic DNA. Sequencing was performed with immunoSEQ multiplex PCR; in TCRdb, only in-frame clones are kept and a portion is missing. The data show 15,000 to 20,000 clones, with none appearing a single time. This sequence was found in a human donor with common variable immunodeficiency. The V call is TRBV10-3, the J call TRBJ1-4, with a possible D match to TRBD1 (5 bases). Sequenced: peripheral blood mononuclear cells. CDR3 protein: CAISDRRAELFF. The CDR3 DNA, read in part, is TGTGCCATCAGTGACCGCAGGGCGGAA.